This TCR beta chain was documented in a study of CD8 T cells in ankylosing spondylitis. General study findings and limits: Reports say disease-linked clones showed up significantly more in matched ankylosing spondylitis synovial fluid. Within peripheral blood, clones linked to disease were CD8+ and relatively rare. Earlier authors reported some of these motif variants in reactive arthritis synovial fluid and blood. Roughly eight highly homologous variants formed a TCR beta motif that appeared characteristic of ankylosing spondylitis blood.

V was clipped by 1 base and J by 9 bases; unmatched bases: 4. This CDR3 is built from 15 residues. The germline gives CDR1 ENHRY, CDR2 SYGVKD. 5'-RACE, quantitative and with molecular barcodes, yielded the TCR beta libraries. TCRdb ran MiXCR on the 5' RACE reads and lists one entry per CDR3 protein. The sample lists 750,000 to 850,000 distinct CDR3 sequences; roughly 10% were seen once. Notes on this clonotype: Its antigen is still unknown.

The sequenced sample consisted of blood, either unsorted or a sorted T cell fraction (not recorded which). The sequence was collected from a male donor with ankylosing spondylitis. This chain connects TRBV10-3 to TRBJ1-6, with 9 bases that match TRBD1. The CDR3 DNA sequence: TGTGCCATCAGTGAGTTCGGACAGGGGAGTTCACCCCTCCACTTT. Amino acids: CAISEFGQGSSPLHF.